The 28 T cell receptor beta chains below were found in one sample sequenced in a study of CD8 T cells in ankylosing spondylitis. Overall study results and limits: Fewer than ten highly homologous variants made up a TCR beta motif that seemed to typify ankylosing spondylitis blood.

Their target antigens are unknown. MiXCR, applied by TCRdb to the 5' RACE reads, yields one record per CDR3 protein. Found here are roughly 490,000 distinct CDR3 sequences, over 4% of them singletons; the top ten hold around 3.5%. What was sequenced was blood, either unsorted or a sorted T cell fraction (not recorded which). The receptors here all came from a male donor with ankylosing spondylitis.

This clonotype was observed a handful of times. The chain couples TRBV5-1 to TRBJ2-5, with 8 bases that match TRBD2. Losses at the gene ends were 0 bases for V and 1 base for J; bases not matched to a gene: 8. The CDR3 spans 17 residues. The germline V gene encodes CDR1 SGHRS and CDR2 YFSETQ. This CDR3 is CASSLAISGEPQETQYF. The CDR3 bases are TGCGCCAGCAGCTTGGCCATTAGCGGGGAGCCCCAAGAGACCCAGTACTTC.

This clonotype came up many times. The genes are TRBV5-1 and TRBJ2-7; D might be TRBD1 (5 bases). V was pared by 4 bases and J by 5 bases, with 19 bases between. The germline V gene encodes CDR1 SGHRS and CDR2 YFSETQ. This CDR3 contains 15 residues. This chain's CDR3 is CASSPQAGSSHEQYF. CDR3 sequence (DNA): TGCGCCAGCAGCCCCCAGGCAGGGTCTTCCCACGAGCAGTACTTC.

This clonotype was recorded at least ten times. The chain combines TRBV29-1 with TRBJ1-1, with 7 positions matching TRBD1. Germline V gives CDR1 SQVTM, CDR2 ANQGSEA. J gave up 0 bases and V 4 bases, and 11 bases lay outside the gene matches. This CDR3 contains 16 residues. CDR3 residues: CSVGQGGGGMNTEAFF. The CDR3 coding sequence is TGCAGCGTTGGGCAGGGGGGGGGAGGTATGAACACTGAAGCTTTCTTT.

This clonotype came up many times. The V and J genes are TRBV4-3 and TRBJ2-2; 10 bases align to TRBD1. Germline V gene sequence: CDR1 LGHNA, CDR2 YSLEER. The CDR3 runs to 17 residues. The V gene end was trimmed by 0 bases and the J gene end by 0 bases; junction bases not matched to a gene: 1. CDR3 DNA: TGCGCCAGCAGCCAAGATGGACAGGGGGCGAACACCGGGGAGCTGTTTTTT. Amino acid sequence: CASSQDGQGANTGELFF.

This clonotype was recorded at least ten times. The chain has TRBV6-1 and TRBJ2-7; the D call may be TRBD1 or TRBD2 (5 bases each). Trimming left V 7 bases short and J 4 bases short, with 23 bases between. Germline CDR1 MNHNS, CDR2 SASEGT. This CDR3 has 16 amino acids. In DNA form, the CDR3 reads TGTGCCAGCATTCTTGACCGGGACCATCGAGTTTACGAGCAGTACTTC. Translation gives CASILDRDHRVYEQYF.

This clonotype was observed at least ten times. The J gene is TRBJ2-5, the V gene TRBV15, with TRBD1 matching over 12 bases. Germline loops: CDR1 LNHNV, CDR2 YYDKDF (reference sequence). CDR3 length: 17 amino acids. J lost 5 bases, V lost 3 bases, and 10 bases had no gene match. DNA of the CDR3: TGTGCCACCAGCAGTTTCCCGGGACAGGGGGCGGGGGAGACCCAGTACTTC. Protein product: CATSSFPGQGAGETQYF.

Ten or more counts support this clonotype. The chain is built from TRBV20-1 and TRBJ2-2; no clear D gene. CDR1 and CDR2 from the germline V gene are DFQATT and SNEGSKA (reference sequence). Between the trimmed V and J ends, which lost 1 base and 4 bases, there was a span of 13 bases. The CDR3 contains 15 residues. In DNA form, the CDR3 reads TGCAGTGCTAGAGGGGCAGGTTTAAGCACCGGGGAGCTGTTTTTT. Residues: CSARGAGLSTGELFF.

This clonotype was recorded many times. This chain connects TRBV12-3 or TRBV12-4 to TRBJ2-1, with unresolved D. There are 14 residues in the CDR3. Trimming removed 0 bases at V and 7 bases at J, with 10 bases between. The CDR3 nucleotides read TGTGCCAGCAGTTTAGCCGGCCTCGGGAATGAGCAGTTCTTC. As protein: CASSLAGLGNEQFF.

This clonotype has ten or more counts. The chain links TRBV7-6 to TRBJ1-1; 7 nucleotides align to TRBD1. V dropped 4 bases and J dropped 5; count of bases not matched to a gene: 10. Germline V CDR1 and CDR2: SGHVS, FNYEAQ. The CDR3 sequence is 15 residues long. The CDR3 DNA sequence: TGTGCCAGCAGCTACTCGACAGGGCCTATAACTGAAGCTTTCTTT. Translation: CASSYSTGPITEAFF. The full variable domain, with the rest looked up from reference TRBV7-6 and TRBJ1-1, is GAGVSQSPRYKVTKRGQDVALRCDPISGHVSLYWYRQALGQGPEFLTYFNYEAQQDKSGLPNDRFSAERPEGSISTLTIQRTEQRDSAMYRCASSYSTGPITEAFFGQGTRLTVV.

This clonotype was picked up many times. The V gene is TRBV5-8, the J gene TRBJ2-1; D remains ambiguous. Germline lookup yields CDR1 SGHTS and CDR2 YDEGEE. V was shortened by 0 bases and J by 0 bases, with 7 bases between the two germline ends. This CDR3 has 15 residues. The CDR3 sequence is CASSLADRSYNEQFF. Here the CDR3 DNA reads TGTGCCAGCAGCTTGGCCGACCGCTCCTACAATGAGCAGTTCTTC. Full variable domain (missing parts from reference TRBV5-8 and TRBJ2-1): EAGVTQSPTHLIKTRGQQATLRCSPISGHTSVYWYQQALGLGLQFLLWYDEGEERNRGNFPPRFSGRQFPNYSSELNVNALELEDSALYLCASSLADRSYNEQFFGPGTRLTVL.

This clonotype has ten or more counts. This chain uses TRBV12-3 or TRBV12-4 with TRBJ1-3, with D uncertain. There are 13 residues in the CDR3. V was shortened by 3 bases and J by 6 bases, with 9 bases between the two germline ends. The CDR3 loop is CASSFGFTNTIYF. Here the CDR3 DNA reads TGTGCCAGCAGTTTTGGATTCACAAACACCATATATTTT.

At least ten counts were recorded for this clonotype. The chain uses TRBV11-2 and TRBJ2-3, with 7 bases aligning to TRBD2. The CDR3 is 14 residues long. Germline V CDR1 and CDR2: SGHAT, FQNNGV. Trimming removed 6 bases from V and 0 bases from J; junction bases left unmatched: 3. The CDR3 DNA is TGTGCCAGCAGACGGGGGGTTAGCACAGATACGCAGTATTTT. Protein product: CASRRGVSTDTQYF.

This clonotype was seen ten or more times. The J gene is TRBJ2-1, the V gene TRBV5-4; possible D gene TRBD2, 7 bases. V was cut by 1 base and J by 9 bases, with 20 bases left in between. CDR3 size: 16 residues. Germline V gene sequence: CDR1 SGHNT, CDR2 YYREEE (reference sequence). The CDR3 loop is CASSLLAKGRGGEQFF. Here the CDR3 DNA reads TGTGCCAGCAGCTTGTTAGCGAAGGGTAGGGGGGGTGAGCAGTTCTTC.

This clonotype has a count of ten or more. The chain links TRBV20-1 to TRBJ2-5; 9 bases fit TRBD1. Losses at the gene ends were 3 bases for V and 2 bases for J; bases not matched to a gene: 4. This CDR3 spans 14 amino acids. Germline CDR1 and CDR2: DFQATT and SNEGSKA (reference sequence). The CDR3 nucleotides are TGCAGTGCTAGGACAGGGGGTATGCAAGAGACCCAGTACTTC. This codes for CSARTGGMQETQYF.

This clonotype was counted at least ten times. The V call is TRBV5-1, the J call TRBJ1-4, with TRBD1 identical over 8 bases. CDR1 and CDR2 (germline): SGHRS, YFSETQ. V was pared by 4 bases and J by 8 bases, with 10 bases of the junction left unmatched. The CDR3 covers 15 residues. The CDR3 sequence: CASSTYRGRFEKLFF. The CDR3 DNA reads TGCGCCAGCAGCACCTACAGGGGGAGATTCGAAAAACTGTTTTTT.

Only a few counts were recorded for this clonotype. This chain joins TRBV5-1 and TRBJ2-5; D not resolved. The germline V gene encodes CDR1 SGHRS and CDR2 YFSETQ. The V end was cut by 2 bases, the J end by 3 bases, with 11 bases between. This CDR3 spans 14 amino acids. DNA for the CDR3: TGCGCCAGCAGCTTTGGCCAGGCAAAAGAGACCCAGTACTTC. Protein product: CASSFGQAKETQYF. Complete variable domain (other parts from reference TRBV5-1 and TRBJ2-5): KAGVTQTPRYLIKTRGQQVTLSCSPISGHRSVSWYQQTPGQGLQFLFEYFSETQRNKGNFPGRFSGRQFSNSRSEMNVSTLELGDSALYLCASSFGQAKETQYFGPGTRLLVL.

This clonotype has only a few counts. This chain joins TRBV5-1 and TRBJ1-6; unclear D gene. Germline values: CDR1 SGHRS, CDR2 YFSETQ. The CDR3 runs to 18 residues. The ends were cut back, 1 base at V and 0 bases at J, with 14 bases in the middle. CDR3 protein: CASSLRPFQSSYNSPLHF. CDR3 coding DNA: TGCGCCAGCAGCTTGAGGCCGTTTCAGAGCTCCTATAATTCACCCCTCCACTTT. The full variable domain, in which reference TRBV5-1 and TRBJ1-6 provide the parts outside the CDR3, is KAGVTQTPRYLIKTRGQQVTLSCSPISGHRSVSWYQQTPGQGLQFLFEYFSETQRNKGNFPGRFSGRQFSNSRSEMNVSTLELGDSALYLCASSLRPFQSSYNSPLHFGNGTRLTVT.

This clonotype was recorded at least ten times. V usage is TRBV7-2 and J usage is TRBJ2-7; 7 bases line up with TRBD2. The CDR3 runs to 14 residues. Germline V gives CDR1 SGHTA, CDR2 FQGNSA. The V gene end was trimmed by 3 bases and the J gene end by 5 bases; junction bases not matched to a gene: 7. The CDR3 bases are TGTGCCAGCAGCTTGGGGGGGACGGTACACGAGCAGTACTTC. This encodes CASSLGGTVHEQYF.

With respect to this clonotype: One end of the junction is discordant with germline, which a read error may explain. The rearrangement uses TRBV20-1 and TRBJ1-4; a weak D match, TRBD1 (5 bases). This CDR3 has 17 residues. Germline assignment: CDR1 DFQATT and CDR2 SNEGSKA (reference sequence). The CDR3 reads CCARDPVRGRTNEKLFF. The CDR3 DNA follows: TGCTGTGCTAGAGATCCGGTTCGGGGGAGAACTAATGAAAAACTGTTTTTT.

Ten or more counts support this clonotype. The chain joins TRBV25-1 to TRBJ2-7; D not certain. Germline-derived CDR1 and CDR2 are MGHDK and SYGVNS. Deletions cut 3 bases from V and 0 bases from J, with 6 bases between. The length of the CDR3 is 13 residues. The CDR3 spells CASSEASSYEQYF. In nucleotides, the CDR3 is TGTGCCAGCAGTGAGGCAAGCTCCTACGAGCAGTACTTC.

V and J are TRBV11-2 and TRBJ2-3, with D possibly called TRBD1 or TRBD2 (6 bases each). In germline, CDR1 is SGHAT, CDR2 FQNNGV. Between the trimmed V and J ends, which lost 3 bases and 5 bases, there was a span of 12 bases. The CDR3 sequence is 14 residues long. The CDR3 protein is CASSFRGPGDTQYF. The CDR3, as DNA: TGTGCCAGCAGCTTTCGGGGGCCGGGAGATACGCAGTATTTT.

This clonotype appeared many times. The chain uses TRBV20-1 and TRBJ1-5; no reliable D call. The V end lost 6 bases, the J end lost 1 base, and 16 bases lay between the germline ends. Germline lookup yields CDR1 DFQATT and CDR2 SNEGSKA (reference sequence). CDR3 length: 15 residues. CDR3 DNA sequence: TGCAGTGCCGCCTTTTTGGTTGGCAGCAATCAGCCCCAGCATTTT. It specifies CSAAFLVGSNQPQHF.

The sample holds many counts of this clonotype. The chain has TRBV6-5 and TRBJ2-3; 7 nucleotides agree with TRBD2. Germline V gene sequence: CDR1 MNHEY, CDR2 SVGAGI. V was pared by 4 bases and J by 2 bases, with 9 bases of the junction left unmatched. The CDR3 contains 16 residues. CDR3 bases: TGTGCCAGCAGTTGGAGGGCTAGCGGTTACACAGATACGCAGTATTTT. Amino acids: CASSWRASGYTDTQYF.

This clonotype was observed at least ten times. V and J are TRBV15 and TRBJ1-5, with D possibly matching TRBD1 (6 bases). CDR1 is LNHNV, CDR2 YYDKDF, per germline (reference sequence). With 4 bases removed from V and 3 bases from J, the gap between germline ends came to 22 bases. This CDR3 region has 18 residues. CDR3 DNA sequence: TGTGCCACCAGCACTCATGACAGGACCCGCATCTTCAATCAGCCCCAGCATTTT. Protein: CATSTHDRTRIFNQPQHF.

As concerns this clonotype: The junction and the germline gene differ at one end; a read error may be behind it. The chain employs TRBV7-9 and TRBJ2-7; possibly TRBD2 for D (6 bases). CDR1 and CDR2 (germline): SEHNR, FQNEAQ (reference sequence). The CDR3 loop spans 16 amino acids. The CDR3 sequence is CASSSPPGGSSYEQYF. CDR3 DNA sequence: TGCGCCAGCAGCTCCCCCCCTGGGGGGTCCTCCTACGAGCAGTACTTC.

This clonotype was observed at least ten times. The gene calls are TRBV4-2 and TRBJ1-1, with 8 bases identical to TRBD1. Germline V gives CDR1 LGHNA, CDR2 YNFKEQ. The CDR3 is 15 amino acids. Trimming cost V 0 bases and J 0 bases; bases outside gene matches: 0. This CDR3 reads CASSQETGVNTEAFF. CDR3 nucleotide sequence: TGTGCCAGCAGCCAAGAGACAGGGGTGAACACTGAAGCTTTCTTT.

This clonotype was recorded at least ten times. The chain couples TRBV11-2 to TRBJ1-1; the match to TRBD1 covers 9 bases. V gave up 5 bases and J gave up 11 bases; unmatched junction bases: 9. The CDR3 extends over 13 amino acids. Per germline, CDR1 SGHAT and CDR2 FQNNGV. CDR3 DNA: TGTGCCAGCAGCCCCCGGGACAGGGAGGCGGCTTTCTTT. It codes for CASSPRDREAAFF. The whole variable domain, filled in from reference TRBV11-2 and TRBJ1-1, reads EAGVAQSPRYKIIEKRQSVAFWCNPISGHATLYWYQQILGQGPKLLIQFQNNGVVDDSQLPKDRFSAERLKGVDSTLKIQPAKLEDSAVYLCASSPRDREAAFFGQGTRLTVV.

A note on this clonotype: A much larger clone lies one base from this, so it may be a read error. The chain couples TRBV7-9 to TRBJ2-1; 7 nucleotides line up with TRBD2. V shed 4 bases and J 12 bases; nucleotides not matched to a gene: 15. The CDR3 has 15 residues. CDR1 and CDR2 (germline): SEHNR, FQNEAQ (reference sequence). The CDR3 DNA follows: TGTGCCAGCAGCTCGAGTCTATTTTCGGGGGGTGTGCAGTTCTTC. Encoded protein: CASSSSLFSGGVQFF.